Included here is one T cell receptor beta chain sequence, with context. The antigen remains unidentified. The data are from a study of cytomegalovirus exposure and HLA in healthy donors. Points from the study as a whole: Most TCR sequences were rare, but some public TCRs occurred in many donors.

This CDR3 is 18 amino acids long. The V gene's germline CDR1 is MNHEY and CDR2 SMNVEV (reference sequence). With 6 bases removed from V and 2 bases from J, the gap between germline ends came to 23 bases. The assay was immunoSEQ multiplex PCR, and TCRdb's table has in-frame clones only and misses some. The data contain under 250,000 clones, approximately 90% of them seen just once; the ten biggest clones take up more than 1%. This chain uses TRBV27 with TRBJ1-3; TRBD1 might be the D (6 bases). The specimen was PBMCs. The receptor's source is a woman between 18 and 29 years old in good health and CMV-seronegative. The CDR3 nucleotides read TGTGCCAGCAGGAGAAAACCCTTACAGGGTGGCGCTGGAAACACCATATATTTT. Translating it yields CASRRKPLQGGAGNTIYF.